Presented here are 2 T cell receptor beta chains from one specimen sequenced in a study of blood T cell repertoires in COVID-19. The assay was immunoSEQ multiplex PCR, and TCRdb's table has in-frame clones only and misses some. In the table there are approximately 94,000 clones, under 85% of which are singletons. Sequencing was carried out using peripheral blood. Every receptor here comes from a human donor in a cohort sampled during active COVID-19.

The chain has TRBV25-1 and TRBJ2-1, with no clear D. The germline gives CDR1 MGHDK, CDR2 SYGVNS. The germline V and J ends were trimmed by 4 bases and 8 bases, with 6 bases remaining between them. The CDR3 extends over 11 amino acids. In DNA form, the CDR3 reads TGTGCCAGCAGTGCAGGCGATGAGCAGTTCTTC. Translation: CASSAGDEQFF.

The chain joins TRBV25-1 to TRBJ2-1; TRBD1 matches at 12 bases. The trim removed 5 bases at V and 7 bases at J, leaving 12 bases unmatched. The CDR3 loop spans 17 amino acids. Germline CDR1 reads MGHDK; CDR2 reads SYGVNS. CDR3 coding DNA: TGTGCCAGCAGTATTACCGGGACAGGGGGCTCGAGTAATGAGCAGTTCTTC. Translated: CASSITGTGGSSNEQFF.